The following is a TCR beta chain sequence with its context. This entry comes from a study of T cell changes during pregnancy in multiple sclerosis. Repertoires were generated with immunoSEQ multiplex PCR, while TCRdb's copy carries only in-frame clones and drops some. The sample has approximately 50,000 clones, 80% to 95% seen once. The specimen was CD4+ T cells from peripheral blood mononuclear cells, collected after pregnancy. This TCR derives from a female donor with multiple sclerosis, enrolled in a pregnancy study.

The CDR3: CAIKARGTGNEQFF. The CDR3 coding sequence is TGTGCCATCAAAGCCAGGGGCACGGGTAATGAGCAGTTCTTC. The V and J genes are TRBV10-3 and TRBJ2-1; TRBD1 might be the D (6 bases). CDR1 is ENHRY and CDR2 is SYGVKD in the germline V gene. Deletions cut 7 bases from V and 7 bases from J, with 17 bases between. The CDR3 has 14 amino acids.